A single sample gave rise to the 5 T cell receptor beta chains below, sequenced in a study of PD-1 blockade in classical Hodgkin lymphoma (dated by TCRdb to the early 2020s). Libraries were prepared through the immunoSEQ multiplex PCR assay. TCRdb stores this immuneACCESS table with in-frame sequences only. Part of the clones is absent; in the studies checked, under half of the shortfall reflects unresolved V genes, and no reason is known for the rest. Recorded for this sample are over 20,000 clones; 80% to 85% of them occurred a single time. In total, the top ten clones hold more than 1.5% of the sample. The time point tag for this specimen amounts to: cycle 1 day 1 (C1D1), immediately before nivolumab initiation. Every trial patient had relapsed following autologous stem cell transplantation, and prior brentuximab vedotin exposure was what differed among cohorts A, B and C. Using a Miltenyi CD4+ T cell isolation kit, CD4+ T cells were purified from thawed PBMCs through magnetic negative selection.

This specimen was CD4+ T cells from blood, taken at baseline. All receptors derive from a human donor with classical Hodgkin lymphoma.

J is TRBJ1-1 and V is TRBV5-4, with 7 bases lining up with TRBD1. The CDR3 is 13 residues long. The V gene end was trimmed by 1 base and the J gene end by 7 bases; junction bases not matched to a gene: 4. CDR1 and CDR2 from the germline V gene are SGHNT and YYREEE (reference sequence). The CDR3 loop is CASSLKGGGEAFF. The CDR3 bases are TGTGCCAGCAGCTTGAAAGGGGGCGGTGAAGCTTTCTTT.

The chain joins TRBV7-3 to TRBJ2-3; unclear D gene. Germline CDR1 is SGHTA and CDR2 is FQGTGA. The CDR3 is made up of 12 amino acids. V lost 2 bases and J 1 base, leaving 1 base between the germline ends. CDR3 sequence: CASSLGTDTQYF. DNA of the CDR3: TGTGCCAGCAGCTTAGGCACAGATACGCAGTATTTT.

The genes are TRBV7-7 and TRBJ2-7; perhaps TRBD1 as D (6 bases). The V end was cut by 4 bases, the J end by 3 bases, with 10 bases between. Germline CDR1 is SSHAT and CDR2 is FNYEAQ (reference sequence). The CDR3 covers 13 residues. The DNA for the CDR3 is TGTGCCAGCAGCTCGACAGGTTTCTACGAGCAGTACTTC. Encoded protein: CASSSTGFYEQYF.

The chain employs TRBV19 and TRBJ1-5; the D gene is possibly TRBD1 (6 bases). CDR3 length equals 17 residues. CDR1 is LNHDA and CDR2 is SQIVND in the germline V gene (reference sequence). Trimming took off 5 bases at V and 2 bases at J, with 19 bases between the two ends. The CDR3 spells CASSGGAPFGGNQPQHF. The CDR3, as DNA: TGTGCCAGTAGTGGGGGGGCTCCTTTTGGGGGCAATCAGCCCCAGCATTTT.

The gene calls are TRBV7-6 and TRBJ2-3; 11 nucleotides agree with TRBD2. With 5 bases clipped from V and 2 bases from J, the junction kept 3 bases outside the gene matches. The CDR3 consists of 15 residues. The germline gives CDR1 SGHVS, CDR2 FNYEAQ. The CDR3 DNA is TGTGCCAGCAGCCTTAGCGGGGGGGTCACAGATACGCAGTATTTT. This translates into CASSLSGGVTDTQYF.